Included here is one TCR beta chain sequence, with context. This clonotype was detected ten times or more. Which antigen it targets is not known. Per-base qualities were not stored, and no clone one base away is much larger. The data derive from a study of T cell repertoires in cytomegalovirus infection (dated by TCRdb to between 2017 and 2020). About the study as a whole: Alongside well-studied HLA-B-restricted epitopes, the peptide stimulations were aimed at recently identified HLA-C-restricted CMV epitopes, whose presentation resists viral immunomodulation. Because public TCR beta signatures pointed to carriage of CMV infection together with the matching HLA type, the HLA type of each donor mattered for the analysis.

Sequencing took place on an Illumina HiSeq 1500. The public reads were reanalyzed by TCRdb: fastp trimming at Q25, MiXCR alignment, in-frame beta chains only. Records with the same CDR3 protein are collapsed into one entry carrying the most frequent genes and DNA. Counted in this sample were about 740,000 distinct CDR3 sequences; around a third of them appeared once. Of the sample, about 18% falls within the top ten clones. V trim: 4 bases; J trim: 5 bases; unmatched bases: 2. CDR1 and CDR2, looked up from the germline V gene (reference sequence), are LNHDA and SQIVND. Taken from cysteine to phenylalanine, the CDR3 has 13 residues. The DNA shown is the 39-base CDR3, in frame from base 1. In the paper's terms, the treatment or condition label means: in vitro stimulation with specific CMV peptide epitopes to enrich CMV-specific T cells. Findings and caveats that apply to the study as a whole: The ex vivo response was dominated by HLA-C-restricted CMV-specific TCR beta clonotypes, which also provided the single most frequent clonotype in two of eight donors. In both this cohort and an independent cohort of under 450 donors, the cumulative frequency of public TCR beta family members distinguished carriers of CMV infection plus the relevant HLA type.

The sample was cultured PBMCs, taken from culture after CMV antigen stimulation. This clonotype originated in a human donor in good health (CMV status not recorded). Some clones in this sample may be carry-over from other donors' samples. Recombination joined TRBV19 with TRBJ1-5; TRBD1 agrees with 7 junctional bases. CDR3 protein: CASSRTGYQPQHF. The bases read TGTGCCAGTAGTAGGACAGGTTATCAGCCCCAGCATTTT.